The T cell receptor (beta chain) under discussion was sequenced for a study of regulatory T cells in long-lasting Graves disease. General study findings and limits: The study examined only peripheral blood, not thyroid tissue.

Specified time point: persistent/refractory GD, antithyroid drugs over 5 years with positive TRAb. RNA from PBMCs was the source of the TCR library. Diagnoses of Graves' disease were made by American Thyroid Association guidelines. Libraries of TCR beta came from iRepertoire HTBI primers plus Arm-PCR of CDR3 regions. Methods used by the authors: Detected in the samples were around 59 TRBV and about 15 TRBJ segments. MiXCR, applied by TCRdb to the multiplex PCR reads, yields one record per CDR3 protein. The V and J calls follow TCRdb's processing rather than the paper's. The repertoire holds around 460,000 distinct CDR3 sequences, with about 20% as singletons. With respect to this clonotype: Antigen: not known. A clone one base away is much larger, so this may be a read error.

This specimen consisted of peripheral blood mononuclear cells (PBMCs), obtained when the disease was refractory, from a patient treated with antithyroid drugs. The TCR sequence derives from a female donor with Graves disease.

The CDR3 nucleotides read TGTGCCAGCAGCTGGACCCTAAACACCGGGGAGCTGTCTTTT. Protein: CASSWTLNTGELSF. The chain recombines TRBV6-1 with TRBJ2-2, with D maybe TRBD2 (5 bases). The CDR3 is 14 residues long. Germline CDR1 and CDR2: MNHNS and SASEGT.